Listed below are T cell receptor beta chains from one sample, sequenced in a study of post-analysis software for immune sequencing data. MiXCR was run by TCRdb on the PCR reads, yielding one entry per CDR3 protein. The data contain approximately 630,000 distinct CDR3 sequences, 59% of them seen just once; the ten biggest clones take up about 10%. The source material was blood. The receptors here all came from a girl aged 2 to 9 with multiple sclerosis. CDR3s include the opening cysteine and the closing phenylalanine or tryptophan. The order of the fields is CDR3 protein, CDR3 DNA, D gene, J gene, V gene, clone size. D genes are given only for firm matches. Some rows have no size entry. The others give once, few or many, or a class for an expanded clone.

CASSPAIAETQYF,TGTGCCAGCTCACCGGCCATAGCTGAGACCCAGTACTTC,.,TRBJ2-5,TRBV18,.
CAISGGKDIQYF,TGTGCCATCTCCGGGGGGAAGGACATTCAGTACTTC,TRBD2,TRBJ2-4,TRBV10-3,.
CASSEYREETQYF,TGTGCCAGCAGTGAATACAGGGAAGAGACCCAGTACTTC,.,TRBJ2-5,TRBV25-1,.
CSARDQGQGIGQFF,TGCAGTGCTAGAGATCAGGGACAGGGAATCGGGCAGTTCTTC,TRBD1,TRBJ2-1,TRBV20-1,.
CASSRMAPAGEQYF,TGCGCCAGCAGTAGGATGGCTCCTGCCGGCGAGCAGTACTTC,.,TRBJ2-7,TRBV10-2,.
CASSTTGGSYNEQFF,TGTGCCAGCAGCACTACAGGGGGGTCCTACAATGAGCAGTTCTTC,TRBD1,TRBJ2-1,TRBV9,.
CASTKVQGSDEQFF,TGTGCCAGCACGAAAGTTCAGGGGAGCGATGAGCAGTTCTTC,.,TRBJ2-1,TRBV27,.
CASSYERGYNEQFF,TGTGCCAGCAGTTACGAGCGGGGGTACAATGAGCAGTTCTTC,TRBD2,TRBJ2-1,TRBV6-5,.
CASSLNAITYEQYF,TGTGCCAGCAGCTTAAATGCTATCACCTACGAGCAGTACTTC,.,TRBJ2-7,TRBV7-2,.
CASSSGRQPLYNSPLHF,TGCGCCAGCAGCTCCGGTAGACAGCCTCTCTATAATTCACCCCTCCACTTT,.,TRBJ1-6,TRBV5-1,.
CSASGQGTYNEQFF,TGCAGTGCTAGTGGACAGGGGACCTACAATGAGCAGTTCTTC,TRBD1,TRBJ2-1,TRBV20-1,.
CASRGPGQVVAQHF,TGTGCCAGCAGGGGACCGGGACAGGTGGTCGCCCAGCATTTT,TRBD1,TRBJ1-5,TRBV6-6,few
CAIKGAQGNTEAFF,TGTGCCATCAAGGGGGCGCAGGGGAACACTGAAGCTTTCTTT,TRBD1,TRBJ1-1,TRBV10-3,few
CSARTGEIYGYTF,TGCAGTGCCAGGACAGGGGAAATCTATGGCTACACCTTC,TRBD1,TRBJ1-2,TRBV20-1,.
CASSADVAKNIQYF,TGTGCCAGCAGTGCAGACGTAGCCAAAAACATTCAGTACTTC,.,TRBJ2-4,TRBV9,.
CASSRGQGANYGYTF,TGTGCCAGCAGTCGAGGACAGGGGGCTAACTATGGCTACACCTTC,TRBD1,TRBJ1-2,TRBV12-3/TRBV12-4,few
CASSPIAITDTQYF,TGCGCCAGCAGCCCTATAGCCATCACAGATACGCAGTATTTT,.,TRBJ2-3,TRBV4-1,.
CASTSERGPPSTDTQYF,TGTGCCAGCACCTCGGAGCGGGGGCCCCCTAGCACAGATACGCAGTATTTT,TRBD2,TRBJ2-3,TRBV6-1,few
CASSYYSQDTEAFF,TGTGCCAGCAGTTACTACAGCCAAGACACTGAAGCTTTCTTT,.,TRBJ1-1,TRBV6-5,.
CASSLGQTPYEQYF,TGCGCCAGCAGCTTGGGGCAGACACCCTACGAGCAGTACTTC,.,TRBJ2-7,TRBV5-1,.
CASREGTGVRHEQFF,TGTGCCAGCAGAGAAGGGACAGGGGTGCGGCATGAGCAGTTCTTC,TRBD1,TRBJ2-1,TRBV2,.
CASSQGGGTGPDTDTQYF,TGCGCCAGCAGCCAAGGGGGAGGGACAGGACCGGACACAGATACGCAGTATTTT,.,TRBJ2-3,TRBV4-1,.
CASRQTRGPYNEQFF,TGTGCCAGCAGACAGACCAGGGGGCCTTACAATGAGCAGTTCTTC,TRBD1,TRBJ2-1,TRBV4-2,.
CASSSDRGRYNEQFF,TGTGCCAGCAGCTCGGACAGGGGGAGGTACAATGAGCAGTTCTTC,TRBD1,TRBJ2-1,TRBV7-2,few
CASSRRLLSERSSYNEQFF,TGTGCCAGCAGCCGCCGCTTACTGAGTGAGCGCAGCTCCTACAATGAGCAGTTCTTC,.,TRBJ2-1,TRBV7-9,.
CSARGQGFEKLFF,TGCAGTGCTAGAGGGCAGGGATTTGAAAAACTGTTTTTT,.,TRBJ1-4,TRBV20-1,.
CASSVEVYPGDEQFF,TGTGCCAGCAGCGTAGAAGTCTACCCTGGGGATGAGCAGTTCTTC,.,TRBJ2-1,TRBV9,.
CATSRELEGDTQYF,TGTGCCACCAGCAGAGAACTCGAGGGAGATACGCAGTATTTT,.,TRBJ2-3,TRBV15,.
CASSGGQGYEQYF,TGTGCCAGCAGTGGGGGACAGGGCTACGAGCAGTACTTC,TRBD1,TRBJ2-7,TRBV28,once
CASSTAQAHEQYF,TGCGCCAGCAGCACCGCGCAGGCCCACGAGCAGTACTTC,.,TRBJ2-7,TRBV5-1,.
CATSRDQLAYNEQFF,TGTGCCACCAGCAGAGATCAACTAGCGTACAATGAGCAGTTCTTC,TRBD2,TRBJ2-1,TRBV15,few
CASSSSGGPGANVLTF,TGTGCCAGCAGTTCTTCAGGGGGCCCTGGGGCCAACGTCCTGACTTTC,TRBD1,TRBJ2-6,TRBV6-6,.
CASRTGMHGYTF,TGTGCCAGCAGGACAGGGATGCATGGCTACACCTTC,TRBD1,TRBJ1-2,TRBV12-3/TRBV12-4,.
CASSIAWREQFF,TGTGCCAGCAGCATCGCGTGGCGTGAGCAGTTCTTC,.,TRBJ2-1,TRBV6-2/TRBV6-3,.
CASSLVGVHEQYF,TGTGCCAGCAGCTTAGTTGGGGTCCACGAGCAGTACTTC,.,TRBJ2-7,TRBV7-9,.
CASSFWGTEAFF,TGTGCCAGCAGTTTTTGGGGCACTGAAGCTTTCTTT,.,TRBJ1-1,TRBV12-3/TRBV12-4,few
CASSQAGYGYTF,TGCGCCAGCAGCCAAGCGGGCTATGGCTACACCTTC,.,TRBJ1-2,TRBV4-3,.
CASGSLGQNYGYTF,TGTGCTAGTGGTTCCCTCGGGCAGAACTATGGCTACACCTTC,.,TRBJ1-2,TRBV12-5,few
CSASPGTSGNSQYF,TGCAGTGCTAGTCCCGGGACTAGCGGGAACTCGCAGTATTTT,TRBD2,TRBJ2-3,TRBV20-1,once
CSAAQTGQGRLNEQFF,TGCAGCGCTGCCCAAACCGGACAGGGAAGGCTCAATGAGCAGTTCTTC,TRBD1,TRBJ2-1,TRBV20-1,.
CASSTDRGLYEQYF,TGTGCCAGCAGTACTGACAGGGGGCTCTACGAGCAGTACTTC,TRBD1,TRBJ2-7,TRBV5-5,few
CSAEIAVGTDTQYF,TGCAGTGCCGAGATAGCGGTCGGGACAGATACGCAGTATTTT,.,TRBJ2-3,TRBV20-1,.
CSVGGGLEETQYF,TGCAGCGTCGGGGGGGGCCTGGAGGAGACCCAGTACTTC,TRBD2,TRBJ2-5,TRBV29-1,.
CASSLAWPAYNEQFF,TGTGCCAGCAGCTTAGCGTGGCCGGCCTACAATGAGCAGTTCTTC,.,TRBJ2-1,TRBV7-2,.
CASSFQGAGGYTF,TGTGCCAGCAGTTTCCAGGGGGCAGGTGGCTACACCTTC,TRBD1,TRBJ1-2,TRBV27,.
CASRPGGWAEAFF,TGTGCCAGCAGGCCAGGGGGCTGGGCTGAAGCTTTCTTT,TRBD1,TRBJ1-1,TRBV27,.
CASSEGPTSNYGYTF,TGTGCCAGCAGTGAGGGCCCTACTTCTAACTATGGCTACACCTTC,.,TRBJ1-2,TRBV9,few
CASSPPTGYNTEAFF,TGTGCCAGCAGTCCCCCGACAGGGTATAACACTGAAGCTTTCTTT,TRBD1,TRBJ1-1,TRBV6-6,.
CSSSRGPGETQYF,TGCAGCTCCAGCAGGGGGCCGGGGGAGACCCAGTACTTC,TRBD1,TRBJ2-5,TRBV29-1,few